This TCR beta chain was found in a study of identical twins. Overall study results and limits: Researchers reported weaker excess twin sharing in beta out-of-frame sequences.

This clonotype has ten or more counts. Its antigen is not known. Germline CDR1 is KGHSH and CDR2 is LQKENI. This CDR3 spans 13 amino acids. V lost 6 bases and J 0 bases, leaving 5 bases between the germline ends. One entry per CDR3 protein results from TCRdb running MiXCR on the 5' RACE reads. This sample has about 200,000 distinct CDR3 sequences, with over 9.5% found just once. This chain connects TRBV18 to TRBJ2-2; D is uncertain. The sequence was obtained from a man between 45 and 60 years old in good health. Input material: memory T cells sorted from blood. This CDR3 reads CASSVANTGELFF. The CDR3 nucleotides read TGTGCCAGCTCCGTAGCGAACACCGGGGAGCTGTTTTTT. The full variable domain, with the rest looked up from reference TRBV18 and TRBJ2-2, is NAGVMQNPRHLVRRRGQEARLRCSPMKGHSHVYWYRQLPEEGLKFMVYLQKENIIDESGMPKERFSAEFPKEGPSILRIQQVVRGDSAAYFCASSVANTGELFFGEGSRLTVL.